This TCR beta chain was documented in a study of graft-versus-host responses after intestinal transplantation. Sequencing was performed with immunoSEQ multiplex PCR; in TCRdb, only in-frame clones are kept and a portion is missing. The sample has under 100,000 clones, 75% to 95% seen once. There are 14 residues in the CDR3. The germline V and J ends were trimmed by 1 base and 3 bases, with 10 bases remaining between them. Germline V gene sequence: CDR1 MGHRA, CDR2 YSYEKL. This TCR was sampled from a human patient who received an intestinal transplant, so some T cells may come from the graft donor. The sequenced sample was PBMCs, obtained 450 to 480 days after intestinal transplant. The rearrangement uses TRBV4-1 and TRBJ2-7, with D uncertain. CDR3 DNA sequence: TGCGCCAGCAGCCAAGTGGGCGGATACTACGAGCAGTACTTC. This sequence encodes CASSQVGGYYEQYF.